The 6 T cell receptor beta chains below come from one sample, sequenced in a study of OX40 agonist ivuxolimab in advanced cancers. Sequenced by immunoSEQ multiplex PCR; TCRdb stores in-frame clones only, minus some. The sample records under 25,000 clones, 80% to 90% being singletons. The material was CD4+ or CD8+ T cells sorted from blood, obtained in a trial of the OX40 agonist ivuxolimab. Source of these receptors: an adult with an advanced solid tumor such as melanoma, head and neck, liver or kidney cancer.

This rearrangement joins TRBV18 to TRBJ2-7; D tentatively fits TRBD1 or TRBD2 (6 bases each). Germline CDR1 is KGHSH and CDR2 is LQKENI. This CDR3 spans 16 amino acids. The V and J ends lost 3 bases and 1 base respectively, with 16 bases between them. The CDR3 here is CASSPVQGRRSYEQYF. DNA for the CDR3: TGTGCCAGCTCACCTGTCCAGGGGAGGCGGTCCTACGAGCAGTACTTC.

This chain joins TRBV5-8 and TRBJ2-7; 13 nucleotides align to TRBD2. The length of the CDR3 is 15 residues. V lost 4 bases to trimming and J lost 7 bases; unmatched junction nucleotides: 8. Germline-derived CDR1 and CDR2 are SGHTS and YDEGEE. The CDR3 coding sequence is TGTGCCAGCAGCGCTTGGACTAGCGGGGGCAGAGAGCAGTACTTC. This codes for CASSAWTSGGREQYF.

This chain uses TRBV6-5 with TRBJ1-6; 9 bases fit TRBD1. Trimming at V came to 2 bases and at J to 7 bases, leaving 3 bases not matched to a gene. The CDR3 covers 15 residues. Germline V CDR1 and CDR2: MNHEY, SVGAGI. The CDR3 loop reads CASSYQGQGNSPLHF. The CDR3 DNA reads TGTGCCAGCAGTTACCAAGGACAGGGGAATTCACCCCTCCACTTT.

This clone showed up just once. This CDR3 is CASSQGPAEGTDTQYF. CDR3 DNA sequence: TGCGCCAGCAGCCAAGGCCCAGCGGAGGGCACAGATACGCAGTATTTT. This rearrangement joins TRBV4-1 to TRBJ2-3, with a weak D call TRBD2 (5 bases). V was clipped by 1 base and J by 1 base, with 12 bases between them. Germline loops: CDR1 MGHRA, CDR2 YSYEKL. The CDR3 covers 16 residues.

The chain combines TRBV10-2 with TRBJ1-1; 10 bases map to TRBD1. This CDR3 has 18 amino acids. The J segment lost 3 bases and the V segment lost 2 bases, leaving 12 bases of the junction unmatched. Per the germline V gene, CDR1 is WSHSY and CDR2 is SAAADI. The CDR3 region is CASSEAGTGVFLYTEAFF. CDR3 DNA sequence: TGCGCCAGCAGTGAGGCGGGGACAGGGGTTTTTTTGTACACTGAAGCTTTCTTT.

The V and J genes are TRBV10-3 and TRBJ1-2, with 7 bases identical to TRBD1. Germline V lookup: CDR1 ENHRY, CDR2 SYGVKD. The CDR3 spans 13 residues. Germline trimming cut 4 bases from V and 6 bases from J; bases unmatched to any gene: 5. The CDR3 sequence: CAISGNRGDGYTF. The CDR3 DNA is TGTGCCATCAGTGGTAACAGGGGAGATGGCTACACCTTC.